A selection of T cell receptor beta chains follows, all from one sample in a study of T cell responses to AZD1222 COVID-19 vaccine. Some clones are missing from TCRdb's copy, which holds only in-frame ones; the method was immunoSEQ multiplex PCR. The sample contains 110,000 to 150,000 clones, around 94% of which appear only once. The sequencing here drew on peripheral blood, taken after recovery from COVID-19. These receptors all stem from an adult who had recovered from COVID-19. Each CDR3 is given with its conserved first and last residue. Fields, in order: J gene, V gene, CDR3 protein.

j_call: TRBJ2-5; v_call: TRBV6-1; cdr3_aa: CASSENRETQYF
j_call: TRBJ2-2; v_call: TRBV21-1; cdr3_aa: CASSKLTGELFF
j_call: TRBJ2-3; v_call: TRBV27; cdr3_aa: CASSPRGELAGVTDTQYF
j_call: TRBJ1-2; v_call: TRBV7-9; cdr3_aa: CASSSQTDYLDGYTF
j_call: TRBJ1-5; v_call: TRBV5-5; cdr3_aa: CASSLDSYSNQPQHF
j_call: TRBJ1-1; v_call: TRBV13; cdr3_aa: CASSLGPSPQGYTEAFF
j_call: TRBJ1-2; v_call: TRBV18; cdr3_aa: CASSPPFQIGFTYGYTF
j_call: TRBJ2-1; v_call: TRBV3-1/TRBV3-2; cdr3_aa: CASRSAFGGVYNEQFF
j_call: TRBJ2-6; v_call: TRBV3-1/TRBV3-2; cdr3_aa: CASSRIRDRAVSGANVLTF
j_call: TRBJ2-7; v_call: TRBV6-5; cdr3_aa: CASSTGFGGSYEQYF
j_call: TRBJ2-2; v_call: TRBV6-2/TRBV6-3; cdr3_aa: CASSYSTGRREAGELFF
j_call: TRBJ2-7; v_call: TRBV19; cdr3_aa: CASNRAASSEQYF
j_call: TRBJ2-1; v_call: TRBV28; cdr3_aa: CASTLGGGSYNEQFF
j_call: TRBJ1-2; v_call: TRBV19; cdr3_aa: CASSIVLDFRLYGYTF
j_call: TRBJ2-5; v_call: TRBV7-3; cdr3_aa: CASSPTTGPPETQYF
j_call: TRBJ2-4; v_call: TRBV28; cdr3_aa: CASSPGPPNIQYF
j_call: TRBJ1-2; v_call: TRBV4-1; cdr3_aa: CASSQDGGRYGYTF
j_call: TRBJ2-5; v_call: TRBV29-1; cdr3_aa: CSVEGPSGQETQYF
j_call: TRBJ2-5; v_call: TRBV11-2; cdr3_aa: CASSQGTVSQETQYF
j_call: TRBJ2-7; v_call: TRBV5-6; cdr3_aa: CASSPGRGYEQYF
j_call: TRBJ1-4; v_call: TRBV20-1; cdr3_aa: CSAQLNEKLFF
j_call: TRBJ1-2; v_call: TRBV4-2; cdr3_aa: CASSQVPAGENYGYTF
j_call: TRBJ2-5; v_call: TRBV3-1/TRBV3-2; cdr3_aa: CASSPALGRETQYF
j_call: TRBJ2-7; v_call: TRBV27; cdr3_aa: CASSLFWTYEQYF
j_call: TRBJ2-1; v_call: TRBV6-5; cdr3_aa: CASRISGANEQFF
j_call: TRBJ1-4; v_call: TRBV5-1; cdr3_aa: CASSLARDLQGSNEKLFF
j_call: TRBJ1-3; v_call: TRBV24-1; cdr3_aa: CATSDLHKQGFSGNTIYF
j_call: TRBJ2-3; v_call: TRBV19; cdr3_aa: CASSIVGPDTQYF
j_call: TRBJ1-4; v_call: TRBV4-1; cdr3_aa: CASSPTVNEKLFF
j_call: TRBJ2-4; v_call: TRBV19; cdr3_aa: CASMLAGGPVGIQYF
j_call: TRBJ2-7; v_call: TRBV5-5; cdr3_aa: CASSTREYEQYF
j_call: TRBJ1-2; v_call: TRBV9; cdr3_aa: CASRSVYGYTF
j_call: TRBJ2-5; v_call: TRBV7-8; cdr3_aa: CASSKRGLAGAETQYF
j_call: TRBJ2-1; v_call: TRBV6-5; cdr3_aa: CASSYSASYNEQFF
j_call: TRBJ1-1; v_call: TRBV6-5; cdr3_aa: CASRGGTGNTEAFF
j_call: TRBJ1-1; v_call: TRBV29-1; cdr3_aa: CSAQNTEAFF
j_call: TRBJ2-7; v_call: TRBV5-5; cdr3_aa: CASIPGEGMSSYEQYF
j_call: TRBJ1-2; v_call: TRBV19; cdr3_aa: CASNPDRGSYGYTF
j_call: TRBJ1-2; v_call: TRBV10-3; cdr3_aa: CAISPQINYGYTF
j_call: TRBJ2-3; v_call: TRBV10-2; cdr3_aa: CASSSPLAGALTDTQYF
j_call: TRBJ2-1; v_call: TRBV21-1; cdr3_aa: CASTPKRRDTHNEQFF
j_call: TRBJ1-1; v_call: TRBV9; cdr3_aa: CASSVGGRIGTEAFF
j_call: TRBJ1-5; v_call: TRBV28; cdr3_aa: CASSSEEAQPQHF
j_call: TRBJ2-7; v_call: TRBV28; cdr3_aa: CASSPTRLAVPYEQYF
j_call: TRBJ2-5; v_call: TRBV12-3/TRBV12-4; cdr3_aa: CASRSGIQETQYF
j_call: TRBJ2-7; v_call: TRBV12-3/TRBV12-4; cdr3_aa: CASSGQGVYEQYF
j_call: TRBJ1-1; v_call: TRBV27; cdr3_aa: CASREGTEAFF
j_call: TRBJ2-5; v_call: TRBV7-9; cdr3_aa: CASSFGPKGETQYF
j_call: TRBJ2-2; v_call: TRBV3-1/TRBV3-2; cdr3_aa: CASSQTGRGLTGELFF
j_call: TRBJ1-5; v_call: TRBV27; cdr3_aa: CASRQGGSNQPQHF
j_call: TRBJ2-2; v_call: TRBV7-2; cdr3_aa: CASSLSLAAAGELFF
j_call: TRBJ1-6; v_call: TRBV29-1; cdr3_aa: CSVAGGVNSPLHF
j_call: TRBJ2-1; v_call: TRBV11-1; cdr3_aa: CASSLRREVGYNEQFF
j_call: TRBJ2-7; v_call: TRBV2; cdr3_aa: CATLRDKKGYEQYF
j_call: TRBJ2-7; v_call: TRBV6-1; cdr3_aa: CASSGRGASGSSPYEQYF
j_call: TRBJ2-2; v_call: TRBV24-1; cdr3_aa: CASNQGAGTGELFF